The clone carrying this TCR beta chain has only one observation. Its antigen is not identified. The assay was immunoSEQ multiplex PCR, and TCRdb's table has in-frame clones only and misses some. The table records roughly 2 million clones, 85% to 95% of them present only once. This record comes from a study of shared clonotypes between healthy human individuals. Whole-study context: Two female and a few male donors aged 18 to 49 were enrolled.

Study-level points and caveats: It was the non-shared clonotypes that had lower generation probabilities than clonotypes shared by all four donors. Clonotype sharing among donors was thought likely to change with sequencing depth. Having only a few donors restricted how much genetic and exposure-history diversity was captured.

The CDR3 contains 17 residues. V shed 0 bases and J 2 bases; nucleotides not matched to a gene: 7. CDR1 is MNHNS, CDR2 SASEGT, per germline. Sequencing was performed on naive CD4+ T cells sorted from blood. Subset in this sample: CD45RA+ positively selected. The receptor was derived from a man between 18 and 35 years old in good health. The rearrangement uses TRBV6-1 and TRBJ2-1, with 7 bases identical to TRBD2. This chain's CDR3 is CASSEAIRGGTYNEQFF. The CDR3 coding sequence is TGTGCCAGCAGTGAAGCTATTCGGGGAGGGACCTACAATGAGCAGTTCTTC.